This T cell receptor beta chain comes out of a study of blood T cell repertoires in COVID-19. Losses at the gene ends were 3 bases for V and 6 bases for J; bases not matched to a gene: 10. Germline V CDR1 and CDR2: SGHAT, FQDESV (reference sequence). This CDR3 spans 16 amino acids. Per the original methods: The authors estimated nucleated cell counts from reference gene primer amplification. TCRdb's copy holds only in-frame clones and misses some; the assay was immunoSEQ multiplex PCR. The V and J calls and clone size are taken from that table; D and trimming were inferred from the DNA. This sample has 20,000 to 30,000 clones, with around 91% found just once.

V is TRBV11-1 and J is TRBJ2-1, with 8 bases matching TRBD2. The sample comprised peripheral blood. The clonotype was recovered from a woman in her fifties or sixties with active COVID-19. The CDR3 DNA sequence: TGTGCCAGCAGCTTCTTCAACGGGAGGGCCGCCAATGAGCAGTTCTTC. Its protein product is CASSFFNGRAANEQFF.